These 8 T cell receptor beta chains came from one sample sequenced in a study of blood T cells in healthy people across ages. Together with a sample-barcoded 5' primer, a J-beta primer mix was included in a second PCR lasting roughly 6 to 12 cycles. TCRdb fed the 5' RACE reads into MiXCR, producing one record per CDR3 protein. Of around 820,000 distinct CDR3 sequences detected, 25% appear once; the ten largest clones hold roughly 3.5%. These data are also associated with another study on T cells of mothers and their children.

Sequencing used blood. All receptors come from a boy younger than 18 in good health.

This clonotype came up a few times. The chain couples TRBV6-2 or TRBV6-3 to TRBJ2-1; D call uncertain. CDR3 length: 14 amino acids. CDR1 is MNHEY, CDR2 SVGEGT, per germline. Trimming took 6 bases from V and 0 from J, leaving 9 bases between them. The CDR3 region is CASRRLSSYNEQFF. The CDR3 DNA reads as TGTGCCAGCAGGCGACTGAGCTCCTACAATGAGCAGTTCTTC.

The J gene is TRBJ1-2, the V gene TRBV28; D is undetermined. Trimming took 2 bases from V and 4 from J, leaving 11 bases between them. This CDR3 has 14 amino acids. Germline-derived CDR1 and CDR2 are MDHEN and SYDVKM. The CDR3 bases are TGTGCCAGCAGTTTAGTGTTCAGCCGCTATGGCTACACCTTC. Its protein product is CASSLVFSRYGYTF.

This clonotype occurred a few times. DNA for the CDR3: TGTGCCAGCAGGGTCCCGGGGGCTGGGGCCAACGTCCTGACTTTC. Its protein product is CASRVPGAGANVLTF. The chain uses TRBV28 and TRBJ2-6, with a possible D match to TRBD2 (6 bases). The CDR3 covers 15 residues. Germline CDR1 and CDR2: MDHEN and SYDVKM. V was pared by 6 bases and J by 2 bases, with 11 bases between. Supplemented by reference TRBV28 and TRBJ2-6, the full variable domain reads DVKVTQSSRYLVKRTGEKVFLECVQDMDHENMFWYRQDPGLGLRLIYFSYDVKMKEKGDIPEGYSVSREKKERFSLILESASTNQTSMYLCASRVPGAGANVLTFGAGSRLTVL.

Comment on this clonotype: One end of the junction varies from germline; a read error may be responsible. The chain combines TRBV29-1 with TRBJ2-7, with D perhaps being TRBD1 or TRBD2 (6 bases each). The CDR3 consists of 13 residues. Germline-derived CDR1 and CDR2 are SQVTM and ANQGSEA. This CDR3 reads CGVGGQSNYEQYF. CDR3 coding DNA: TGCGGCGTGGGGGGACAAAGTAACTACGAGCAGTACTTC.

The gene calls are TRBV25-1 and TRBJ2-2, with 10 bases matching TRBD2. After removal of 1 base from V and 2 bases from J, the junction contained 7 bases not matched to a gene. There are 18 residues in the CDR3. Per germline, CDR1 MGHDK and CDR2 SYGVNS. The CDR3 coding sequence is TGTGCCAGCAGTGAATCCAGCGGGGGGGCCCTCAACACCGGGGAGCTGTTTTTT. This translates into CASSESSGGALNTGELFF.

In its sample, this clonotype was seen a few times. The V gene is TRBV6-5, the J gene TRBJ1-4; a weak D match, TRBD1 (6 bases). The CDR3 spans 17 residues. V lost 2 bases and J 0 bases, leaving 13 bases between the germline ends. The V gene's germline CDR1 is MNHEY and CDR2 SVGAGI. Written as DNA, the CDR3 is TGTGCCAGCAGTTACCGGCCAGGGGTTGCAACTAATGAAAAACTGTTTTTT. Its translation is CASSYRPGVATNEKLFF.

The chain uses TRBV27 and TRBJ2-5; 10 bases map to TRBD2. From germline, CDR1 is MNHEY and CDR2 SMNVEV (reference sequence). The CDR3 runs 16 residues. J lost 2 bases, V lost 6 bases, and 9 bases had no gene match. As DNA, the CDR3 is TGTGCCAGCAGGCCGGCTAGCGGGAGTAATCAAGAGACCCAGTACTTC. It codes for CASRPASGSNQETQYF.

This sequence joins TRBV7-8 and TRBJ2-3; 9 bases are shared with TRBD2. With V trimmed by 4 bases and J by 4 bases, 12 bases remained unmatched. The CDR3 contains 17 residues. Germline loops: CDR1 SGHVS, CDR2 FQNEAQ. The CDR3 loop reads CASSSDPAGGGPDTQYF. The CDR3 DNA sequence: TGTGCCAGCAGCTCCGACCCCGCGGGAGGGGGCCCAGATACGCAGTATTTT.